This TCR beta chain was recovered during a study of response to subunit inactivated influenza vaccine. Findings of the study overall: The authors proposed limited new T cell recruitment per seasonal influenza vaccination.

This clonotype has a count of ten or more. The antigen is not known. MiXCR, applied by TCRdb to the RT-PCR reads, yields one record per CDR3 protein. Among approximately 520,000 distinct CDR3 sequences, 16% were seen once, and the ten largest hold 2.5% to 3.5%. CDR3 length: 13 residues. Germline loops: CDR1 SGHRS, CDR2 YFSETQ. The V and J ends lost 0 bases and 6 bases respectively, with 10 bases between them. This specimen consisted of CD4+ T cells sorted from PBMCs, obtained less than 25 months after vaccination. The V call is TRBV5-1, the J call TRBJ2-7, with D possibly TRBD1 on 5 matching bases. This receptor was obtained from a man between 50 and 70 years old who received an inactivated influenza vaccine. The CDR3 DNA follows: TGCGCCAGCAGCTTGGACACAGGCTTCGAGCAGTACTTC. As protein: CASSLDTGFEQYF.